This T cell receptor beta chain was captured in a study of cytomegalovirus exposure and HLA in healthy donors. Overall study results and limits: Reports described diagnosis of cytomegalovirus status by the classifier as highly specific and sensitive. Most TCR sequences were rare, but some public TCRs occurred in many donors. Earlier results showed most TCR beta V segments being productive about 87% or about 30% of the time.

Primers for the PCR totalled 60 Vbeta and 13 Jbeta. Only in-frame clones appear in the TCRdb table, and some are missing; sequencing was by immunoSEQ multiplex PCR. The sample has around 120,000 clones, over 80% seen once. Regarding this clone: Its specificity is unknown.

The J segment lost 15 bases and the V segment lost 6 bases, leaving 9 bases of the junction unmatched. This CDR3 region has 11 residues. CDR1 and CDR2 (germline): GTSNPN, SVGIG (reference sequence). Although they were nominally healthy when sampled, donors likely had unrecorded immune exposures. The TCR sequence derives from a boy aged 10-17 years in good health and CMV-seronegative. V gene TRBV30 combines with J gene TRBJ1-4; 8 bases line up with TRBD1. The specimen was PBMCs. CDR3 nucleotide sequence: TGTGCCTGCCTTAGACAGGGGCTTATGTTTTTT. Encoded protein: CACLRQGLMFF.